This T cell receptor (beta chain) came from a study of molecular identifiers for immune sequencing clone quantification. Whole-study context: Four portions were sequenced after RNA from approximately 20,000 or 100,000 naive CD8 cells was split five ways in replicates. Whole-study findings and limits: Clone sizes could be underestimated for highly expanded clones when identical TCR molecules share a barcode.

Per the germline V gene, CDR1 is SEHNR and CDR2 is FQNEAQ (reference sequence). The V segment lost 5 bases and the J segment 4 bases; nucleotides outside the gene matches: 2. The CDR3 is 14 amino acids. It was from about 19,000 to 1,100,000 sorted cells, with 10%, 30% or 50% RNA, that naive CD8 libraries came. This clonotype was seen at least ten times. Its antigen is currently unknown. TCRdb itself ran the PCR reads through MiXCR, one entry per CDR3 protein. The repertoire holds over 85,000 distinct CDR3 sequences, with roughly 23% as singletons. Material for sequencing was naive CD8+ T cells from blood, with Jurkat cell RNA spiked in. The subset is: FACS-sorted CD8+CD4-CCR7+CD45RA+ naive T cells. The sequence was obtained from a human donor in good health. Some libraries in this study had Jurkat cell RNA spiked in. The chain couples TRBV7-9 to TRBJ2-3; 11 bases align to TRBD1. The DNA of the CDR3 is TGTGCCAGCAGCACGGGACAGGGGGCAGATACGCAGTATTTT. Protein sequence: CASSTGQGADTQYF. Filled out from reference TRBV7-9 and TRBJ2-3, the complete variable domain reads DTGVSQNPRHKITKRGQNVTFRCDPISEHNRLYWYRQTLGQGPEFLTYFQNEAQLEKSRLLSDRFSAERPKGSFSTLEIQRTEQGDSAMYLCASSTGQGADTQYFGPGTRLTVL.